Below, 28 T cell receptor beta chains from the same sample are listed, as sequenced in a study of CD8+ T cells in alopecia areata. Stated treatment: oral pan-JAK inhibitor, 5-10 mg twice daily. Sequencing relied on a cDNA template that was reverse transcribed from extracted RNA. Profiling relied on immunoSEQ multiplex PCR, and the TCRdb table lists in-frame clones only, not all of them. The sample yields 250,000 to 350,000 clones, about 60% seen once. Material: CD4+ T cells sorted from blood, obtained at week 52, from a patient treated with tofacitinib. The receptors originated from a human donor with alopecia areata.

Turning to this clone: The sample holds other DNA sequences that translate to the same CDR3. The V call is TRBV5-4, the J call TRBJ2-1; possibly TRBD2 for D (6 bases). Trimming pared 2 bases from V and 6 bases from J, leaving 9 bases between. CDR3 length: 13 residues. Germline CDR1 is SGHNT and CDR2 is YYREEE (reference sequence). CDR3: CASSLAGSNEQFF. The CDR3 region has the DNA TGTGCCAGCAGCTTAGCGGGTTCCAATGAGCAGTTCTTC.

Only a few counts were recorded for this clone. The chain couples TRBV18 to TRBJ1-5, with 9 positions matching TRBD1. V trimming: 3 bases; J trimming: 7 bases; junction bases outside the gene matches: 4. The CDR3 is 14 residues long. CDR1 and CDR2 (germline): KGHSH, LQKENI. CDR3 region: CASSPDRGGQPQHF. The CDR3 nucleotides are TGTGCCAGCTCACCGGACAGGGGCGGGCAGCCCCAGCATTTT.

This chain connects TRBV5-6 to TRBJ2-7, with TRBD1 matching over 11 bases. Germline V gene lookup returns CDR1 SGHDT and CDR2 YYEEEE. The CDR3 has 16 residues. With 1 base clipped from V and 2 bases from J, the junction kept 5 bases outside the gene matches. CDR3 protein: CASSLFPGQGAYEQYF. The CDR3 DNA reads TGTGCCAGCAGCTTGTTCCCGGGACAGGGGGCCTACGAGCAGTACTTC.

J is TRBJ2-7 and V is TRBV6-1; D unresolved. From germline, CDR1 is MNHNS and CDR2 SASEGT. The CDR3 runs to 13 residues. V shed 7 bases and J shed 7 bases, with 17 bases lying between them. CDR3 region: CASTRTGTWEQYF. As DNA, the CDR3 is TGTGCCAGCACCAGGACGGGCACCTGGGAGCAGTACTTC.

This clone has a single count. V gene TRBV15 combines with J gene TRBJ1-3, with D hard to call. From germline, CDR1 is LNHNV and CDR2 YYDKDF (reference sequence). V lost 5 bases and J lost 0, with 8 bases in between. This CDR3 has 14 amino acids. The CDR3 protein is CATSQPSSGNTIYF. The CDR3, as DNA: TGTGCCACCAGCCAGCCCAGCTCTGGAAACACCATATATTTT.

This clone appeared a single time. The rearrangement joins TRBV30 to TRBJ1-4; maybe TRBD1 (5 bases). V was shortened by 1 base and J by 5 bases, with 8 bases between the two germline ends. CDR3 length: 13 amino acids. CDR1 is GTSNPN, CDR2 SVGIG, per germline (reference sequence). The CDR3 DNA follows: TGTGCCTGGAGTGAGGGGTACAATGAAAAACTGTTTTTT. This codes for CAWSEGYNEKLFF.

At least ten counts were recorded for this clone. The chain has TRBV12-5 and TRBJ1-1; D is perhaps TRBD1 (5 bases). The CDR3 runs to 16 residues. V was pared by 0 bases and J by 6 bases, with 17 bases between. Per germline, CDR1 LGHNT and CDR2 FRNRAP. CDR3 amino acids: CASGLVPQGITPEAFF. The CDR3 nucleotides are TGTGCTAGTGGTTTGGTACCCCAGGGTATAACTCCTGAAGCTTTCTTT.

This clone was seen a few times. The rearrangement uses TRBV15 and TRBJ2-3, with unresolved D. V lost 5 bases and J 0 bases, leaving 3 bases between the germline ends. CDR3 size: 12 residues. Germline CDR1 LNHNV, CDR2 YYDKDF (reference sequence). DNA of the CDR3: TGTGCCACCAGCGGGAGCACAGATACGCAGTATTTT. Translating it yields CATSGSTDTQYF.

This clone was seen once. Its ends do not fully match the called genes, so a read error is possible. The chain is built from TRBV30 and TRBJ2-4; perhaps TRBD2 as D (5 bases). The CDR3 has 13 amino acids. In germline, CDR1 is GTSNPN, CDR2 SVGIG (reference sequence). The CDR3 spells CAWGVEGKNIQYF. The CDR3 DNA reads as TGTGCCTGGGGTGTCGAGGGCAAAAACATTCAGTACTTC.

The chain uses TRBV6-1 and TRBJ2-7, with TRBD2 identical over 8 bases. Germline-derived CDR1 and CDR2 are MNHNS and SASEGT. The CDR3 has 14 amino acids. J was trimmed by 3 bases and V by 3 bases; bases with no gene match: 4. The CDR3 DNA follows: TGTGCCAGCAGTGACAGCGGGGGCCGCTACGAGCAGTACTTC. Translation: CASSDSGGRYEQYF.

The chain has TRBV29-1 and TRBJ2-3; D is perhaps TRBD1 or TRBD2 (6 bases each). Germline-derived CDR1 and CDR2 are SQVTM and ANQGSEA. The CDR3 is made up of 14 amino acids. The ends were cut back, 6 bases at V and 1 base at J, with 14 bases in the middle. CDR3 DNA sequence: TGCAGCGTCAAAGGGGGGTCTGGCACAGATACGCAGTATTTT. This translates into CSVKGGSGTDTQYF.

V and J are TRBV6-5 and TRBJ2-7; D is unclear. The CDR3 sequence is 15 residues long. With 0 bases removed from V and 3 bases from J, the gap between germline ends came to 12 bases. Germline V lookup: CDR1 MNHEY, CDR2 SVGAGI. The CDR3 loop is CASSYSHSGSYEQYF. DNA for the CDR3: TGTGCCAGCAGTTACTCTCATTCGGGCAGCTACGAGCAGTACTTC.

This chain joins TRBV18 and TRBJ2-3; the match to TRBD1 covers 9 bases. Losses at the gene ends were 2 bases for V and 0 bases for J; bases not matched to a gene: 6. The germline V gene has CDR1 KGHSH and CDR2 LQKENI. This CDR3 region has 17 residues. CDR3 sequence reads: CASSPYGTGKSTDTQYF. The CDR3 region has the DNA TGTGCCAGCTCACCATACGGGACAGGGAAAAGCACAGATACGCAGTATTTT. The full variable domain, in which reference TRBV18 and TRBJ2-3 provide the parts outside the CDR3, is NAGVMQNPRHLVRRRGQEARLRCSPMKGHSHVYWYRQLPEEGLKFMVYLQKENIIDESGMPKERFSAEFPKEGPSILRIQQVVRGDSAAYFCASSPYGTGKSTDTQYFGPGTRLTVL.

V gene TRBV7-6 combines with J gene TRBJ2-7; D possibly uses TRBD1 or TRBD2 (5 bases each). Trimming took 4 bases from V and 6 from J, leaving 13 bases between them. There are 13 residues in the CDR3. The germline gives CDR1 SGHVS, CDR2 FNYEAQ. The CDR3 reads CASSSGTASEQYF. The CDR3 DNA reads as TGTGCCAGCAGCTCGGGGACGGCATCCGAGCAGTACTTC.

This clone occurred once. V and J are TRBV7-2 and TRBJ2-4, with D uncertain. The CDR3 runs to 14 residues. The germline V gene encodes CDR1 SGHTA and CDR2 FQGNSA. Trimming removed 3 bases from V and 0 bases from J, with 6 bases in between. The CDR3 nucleotides read TGTGCCAGCAGCTTCGTGGGAGCCAAAAACATTCAGTACTTC. It codes for CASSFVGAKNIQYF.

This clone was picked up many times. The chain employs TRBV5-4 and TRBJ2-1, with D uncertain. This CDR3 comprises 15 residues. V lost 1 base to trimming and J lost 0 bases, with 8 bases between them. Germline V CDR1 and CDR2: SGHNT, YYREEE (reference sequence). The CDR3 spells CASSLLMGSYNEQFF. The CDR3 region has the DNA TGTGCCAGCAGCTTGCTGATGGGCTCCTACAATGAGCAGTTCTTC.

Many counts were recorded for this clone. The V call is TRBV4-3, the J call TRBJ1-1, with D perhaps TRBD1 (5 bases). Trimming removed 1 base from V and 5 bases from J, with 14 bases in between. Germline-derived CDR1 and CDR2 are LGHNA and YSLEER. The CDR3 totals 15 residues. CDR3 DNA: TGCGCCAGCAGCCAAGTGGGGACGGCTAGGACTGAAGCTTTCTTT. Residues: CASSQVGTARTEAFF.

This clone turned up a few times. The rearrangement links TRBV7-2 to TRBJ1-1; a weak D match, TRBD1 (5 bases). V lost 1 base to trimming and J lost 5 bases, with 11 bases between them. The CDR3 has 14 amino acids. The V gene's germline CDR1 is SGHTA and CDR2 FQGNSA. CDR3 region: CASSLDAGRTEAFF. CDR3 DNA sequence: TGTGCCAGCAGCTTAGATGCAGGGCGTACTGAAGCTTTCTTT. Filled out from reference TRBV7-2 and TRBJ1-1, the complete variable domain reads GAGVSQSPSNKVTEKGKDVELRCDPISGHTALYWYRQSLGQGLEFLIYFQGNSAPDKSGLPSDRFSAERTGGSVSTLTIQRTQQEDSAVYLCASSLDAGRTEAFFGQGTRLTVV.

CDR3 bases: TGTGCCAGCAGTGAGATAGGGAACAATGAGCAGTTCTTC. It is translated as CASSEIGNNEQFF. The chain links TRBV2 to TRBJ2-1; no firm D call. The CDR3 contains 13 residues. CDR1 is SNHLY and CDR2 is FYNNEI in the germline V gene. Between the trimmed V and J ends, which lost 3 bases and 5 bases, there was a span of 8 bases.

The rearrangement uses TRBV6-5 and TRBJ2-7; D possibly matches TRBD1 or TRBD2 (5 bases each). Between the trimmed V and J ends, which lost 9 bases and 2 bases, there was a span of 17 bases. The CDR3 consists of 14 residues. The germline CDR1 and CDR2 sequences are MNHEY and SVGAGI. The CDR3 DNA reads as TGTGCCAGTTCCACCGCGAGAGGGGCCTACGAGCAGTACTTC. Its translation is CASSTARGAYEQYF.

The chain is built from TRBV15 and TRBJ2-7; tentative D call: TRBD2 (6 bases). The germline CDR1 and CDR2 sequences are LNHNV and YYDKDF (reference sequence). V lost 5 bases to trimming and J lost 0 bases, with 17 bases between them. The CDR3 has 16 amino acids. In DNA form, the CDR3 reads TGTGCCACCAGCCCTCGACGGGGGAAAAGCTCCTACGAGCAGTACTTC. It translates to CATSPRRGKSSYEQYF.

J is TRBJ2-3 and V is TRBV2, with D possibly being TRBD2 (5 bases). V was clipped by 4 bases and J by 1 base, with 12 bases between them. CDR1 and CDR2 (germline): SNHLY, FYNNEI. The CDR3 length is 15 residues. DNA for the CDR3: TGTGCCAGCAGTGCGGTCGGGGTGCGCACAGATACGCAGTATTTT. It yields the protein CASSAVGVRTDTQYF.

This chain uses TRBV29-1 with TRBJ2-2, with 9 nucleotides matching TRBD2. The V and J ends lost 5 bases and 6 bases, in that order; junction bases with no gene match: 10. CDR1 SQVTM and CDR2 ANQGSEA come from the germline V gene. CDR3 size: 15 residues. The CDR3 spells CSVLSGGNLAGELFF. The CDR3 DNA reads TGCAGCGTTCTTAGCGGGGGTAATTTGGCCGGGGAGCTGTTTTTT.

The CDR3 DNA sequence: TGCGCCAGCAGCCAAAACGTGGGTACTACGGGGGAGCAGTACTTC. Amino acids: CASSQNVGTTGEQYF. The chain recombines TRBV4-3 with TRBJ2-7; possible D gene TRBD2, 5 bases. The V gene lost 2 bases and the J gene lost 7 bases, with 18 bases spanning the gap. Germline V gene lookup returns CDR1 LGHNA and CDR2 YSLEER. This CDR3 has 15 residues.

The genes are TRBV2 and TRBJ1-5, with D unclear. The germline V and J ends were trimmed by 8 bases and 7 bases, with 15 bases remaining between them. CDR3 size: 13 residues. CDR1 and CDR2 (germline): SNHLY, FYNNEI. The CDR3 protein is CASGQRVRQPQHF. CDR3 sequence (DNA): TGTGCCAGCGGGCAGCGGGTCCGGCAGCCCCAGCATTTT.

This clone was found a few times. The chain combines TRBV27 with TRBJ2-1; 8 nucleotides agree with TRBD2. CDR1 MNHEY and CDR2 SMNVEV come from the germline V gene (reference sequence). The CDR3 sequence is 15 residues long. The V segment lost 7 bases and the J segment 0 bases; nucleotides outside the gene matches: 5. This chain's CDR3 is CASTLSGGSYNEQFF. In nucleotides, the CDR3 is TGTGCCAGCACCCTCAGCGGGGGCTCCTACAATGAGCAGTTCTTC.

CDR3 sequence: CAWIMEDRNYNEQFF. DNA of the CDR3: TGTGCCTGGATAATGGAGGACAGGAACTACAATGAGCAGTTCTTC. The genes are TRBV30 and TRBJ2-1; 7 positions agree with TRBD1. The CDR3 totals 15 residues. The V gene end was trimmed by 4 bases and the J gene end by 3 bases; junction bases not matched to a gene: 9. Germline loops: CDR1 GTSNPN, CDR2 SVGIG (reference sequence).

This clone was seen more than once but under ten times. The chain uses TRBV4-3 and TRBJ2-1; tentative D call: TRBD1 (7 bases). Germline V CDR1 and CDR2: LGHNA, YSLEER. Trimming stripped 0 bases from V and 7 bases from J, with 13 bases between. The CDR3 totals 15 residues. The CDR3 DNA is TGCGCCAGCAGCCAAGATGCCAGGGGGGAAAATGAGCAGTTCTTC. Its protein product is CASSQDARGENEQFF.